What follows describes a single T cell receptor (beta chain). These data are taken from a study of somatic mutations in cytotoxic T cells in rheumatoid arthritis. For the study at large: Some V beta antibody-stained T-cell populations were flow-sorted at nearly 100% purity, including V beta1+ cells sequenced for TCRB.

The repertoire was sequenced with immunoSEQ multiplex PCR; TCRdb's copy has only in-frame clones and lacks some. Of 13,000 or so clones in the sample, under 80% are singletons; the top ten hold 25% to 30%. Input material: CD8+ T cells sorted from blood. The sequence was collected from an adult with rheumatoid arthritis.

The DNA of the CDR3 is TGTGCCAGCAGTGACAGGGGACAGGGGGCCGGGCAGCCCCAGCATTTT. Protein: CASSDRGQGAGQPQHF. J is TRBJ1-5 and V is TRBV2; TRBD1 agrees at 12 bases. V shed 3 bases, J shed 7 bases, and the junction held 7 bases outside the gene matches. This CDR3 comprises 16 residues. Germline V gene data show CDR1 as SNHLY and CDR2 as FYNNEI.